These 21 T cell receptor beta chains originate from one sample sequenced in a study of T cell repertoires in cytomegalovirus infection. Via MiXCR, TCRdb re-called the reads, giving one row per CDR3 protein. This sample has 400,000 to 550,000 distinct CDR3 sequences, with 10% to 12% found just once. The source material was PBMCs. These receptors all come from a human donor in good health (CMV status not recorded). Some clones in this sample may be carry-over from other donors' samples.

This clonotype occurred a few times. The chain is built from TRBV7-9 and TRBJ2-7; possibly TRBD1 for D (5 bases). Germline-derived CDR1 and CDR2 are SEHNR and FQNEAQ (reference sequence). Trimming removed 2 bases at V and 6 bases at J, with 20 bases between. This CDR3 comprises 16 residues. The CDR3 DNA is TGTGCCAGCAGCTTATCCGTGGACAACGTTGTGGGCGAGCAGTACTTC. Amino acid sequence: CASSLSVDNVVGEQYF.

This clonotype was observed at least ten times. The genes are TRBV7-8 and TRBJ2-3; no clear D. Germline loops: CDR1 SGHVS, CDR2 FQNEAQ. The V end was cut by 5 bases, the J end by 6 bases, with 21 bases between. This CDR3 contains 16 residues. The chain's CDR3 is CASSPRSLPEVDTQYF. The CDR3 DNA sequence: TGTGCCAGCAGCCCCCGGTCGCTCCCTGAGGTGGATACGCAGTATTTT.

This clonotype has at least ten counts. The chain joins TRBV4-2 to TRBJ2-3; D might be TRBD2 (5 bases). The ends were cut back, 1 base at V and 1 base at J, with 12 bases in the middle. The CDR3 contains 16 residues. Germline V gene sequence: CDR1 LGHNA, CDR2 YNFKEQ. CDR3 region: CASSQGDRRGTDTQYF. The CDR3 nucleotides are TGTGCCAGCAGCCAAGGTGATAGGCGGGGCACAGATACGCAGTATTTT.

For this clonotype: A much larger clone differs by one base, so this may be a read error. The chain links TRBV7-9 to TRBJ2-2; possibly TRBD1 or TRBD2 for D (5 bases each). Trimming removed 10 bases at V and 5 bases at J, with 20 bases between. Germline V lookup: CDR1 SEHNR, CDR2 FQNEAQ (reference sequence). This CDR3 region has 15 residues. CDR3 in amino acids: CATSIGGEATGELFF. CDR3 in DNA: TGTGCCACCTCAATTGGGGGAGAAGCGACCGGGGAGCTGTTTTTT.

This clonotype came up a few times. This chain uses TRBV30 with TRBJ1-1; TRBD1 might be the D (6 bases). The germline V gene encodes CDR1 GTSNPN and CDR2 SVGIG (reference sequence). V lost 2 bases, J lost 2 bases, and 15 bases lay in between. This CDR3 is built from 15 residues. The chain's CDR3 is CAWSTYRASNTEAFF. The CDR3 DNA reads as TGTGCCTGGAGTACTTACAGGGCCAGTAACACTGAAGCTTTCTTT.

This clonotype was picked up a small number of times. The chain combines TRBV5-5 with TRBJ2-5, with 7 bases fitting TRBD1. This CDR3 contains 17 residues. Germline V lookup: CDR1 SGHKS, CDR2 YYEKEE (reference sequence). J was trimmed by 1 base and V by 0 bases; bases with no gene match: 9. The CDR3 loop reads CASSLGGRGTFQETQYF. CDR3 DNA: TGTGCCAGCAGCTTGGGAGGCAGGGGGACCTTCCAAGAGACCCAGTACTTC.

This clonotype was observed many times. The chain couples TRBV12-3 or TRBV12-4 to TRBJ1-2; 8 bases fit TRBD1. Trimming removed 5 bases from V and 1 base from J; junction bases left unmatched: 6. The CDR3 loop spans 15 amino acids. Here the CDR3 reads CASSQSDRVNYGYTF. The DNA for the CDR3 is TGTGCCAGCAGTCAGTCGGACAGGGTTAACTATGGCTACACCTTC.

This clonotype has more than one count but fewer than ten. The chain uses TRBV15 and TRBJ2-4; no clear D gene. The germline CDR1 and CDR2 sequences are LNHNV and YYDKDF (reference sequence). The V and J ends lost 8 bases and 4 bases respectively, with 18 bases between them. The CDR3 length is 15 residues. CDR3 region: CATRESLGKKNIQYF. The CDR3 DNA is TGTGCCACCCGTGAATCCCTGGGTAAAAAAAACATTCAGTACTTC.

This clonotype was counted at least ten times. V and J are TRBV5-4 and TRBJ2-3, with D unclear. Trimming removed 2 bases at V and 2 bases at J, with 6 bases between. The CDR3 is made up of 13 amino acids. CDR1 and CDR2 (germline): SGHNT, YYREEE (reference sequence). The CDR3 coding sequence is TGTGCCAGCAGCTTCCAGGTCACAGATACGCAGTATTTT. This encodes CASSFQVTDTQYF.

This clonotype was counted at least ten times. This chain joins TRBV11-2 and TRBJ2-3, with D uncertain. The CDR3 extends over 13 amino acids. Trimming removed 0 bases at V and 5 bases at J, with 6 bases between. CDR1 and CDR2 (germline): SGHAT, FQNNGV. The CDR3 DNA sequence: TGTGCCAGCAGCTTAGAGAGGCAAGATACGCAGTATTTT. Translation: CASSLERQDTQYF.

Turning to this clonotype: This may come from a read error, since a much larger clone is one base off. The CDR3 end shows no conserved phenylalanine or tryptophan, and so a read error is likely. The CDR3 spells CSARVGASNSPLHS. As DNA, the CDR3 is TGCAGTGCTAGAGTGGGGGCCAGCAATTCACCCCTCCACTCT. V gene TRBV20-1 combines with J gene TRBJ1-6, with D possibly matching TRBD1 (6 bases). CDR3 size: 14 residues. Germline assignment: CDR1 DFQATT and CDR2 SNEGSKA (reference sequence). V lost 1 base and J lost 7, with 11 bases in between.

Ten or more counts support this clonotype. The V and J genes are TRBV12-3 or TRBV12-4 and TRBJ2-1, with D tentatively TRBD2 (6 bases). Between the trimmed V and J ends, which lost 10 bases and 4 bases, there was a span of 17 bases. CDR3 length: 14 residues. The CDR3 DNA is TGTGCCACCCTCGGCGGGAAGGTGTACAATGAGCAGTTCTTC. This codes for CATLGGKVYNEQFF.

About this clonotype: A single base separates this from a much larger clone, so it may be a read error. The rearrangement joins TRBV4-1 to TRBJ2-7, with TRBD1 as a possible D gene (5 bases). The CDR3 contains 14 residues. Between the trimmed V and J ends, which lost 8 bases and 0 bases, there was a span of 14 bases. The germline CDR1 and CDR2 sequences are MGHRA and YSYEKL. The DNA for the CDR3 is TGCGCCAGCCGCATACAGGTCCTCTCCTACGAGCAGTACTTC. Encoded protein: CASRIQVLSYEQYF.

This clonotype was seen a few times. This chain links TRBV20-1 with TRBJ1-1; possible D gene TRBD1, 5 bases. V was clipped by 4 bases and J by 4 bases, with 16 bases between them. CDR1 DFQATT and CDR2 SNEGSKA come from the germline V gene (reference sequence). CDR3 length: 14 residues. The CDR3 coding sequence is TGCAGTGCTAACCCGACAGCTTCGGGCACTGAAGCTTTCTTT. Its translation is CSANPTASGTEAFF.

This clonotype was picked up a small number of times. The chain has TRBV18 and TRBJ2-7; D is tentatively TRBD1 or TRBD2 (5 bases each). Germline V gene lookup returns CDR1 KGHSH and CDR2 LQKENI. The germline V and J ends were trimmed by 4 bases and 0 bases, with 16 bases remaining between them. The CDR3 totals 16 residues. In DNA form, the CDR3 reads TGTGCCAGCTCACTCTCCGAGGGTGGGGGCTCCTACGAGCAGTACTTC. Protein product: CASSLSEGGGSYEQYF.

There are many counts of this clonotype. V usage is TRBV5-5 and J usage is TRBJ2-7; 8 bases are a match to TRBD1. Germline assignment: CDR1 SGHKS and CDR2 YYEKEE (reference sequence). The CDR3 runs 14 residues. The V and J ends lost 3 bases and 4 bases, in that order; junction bases with no gene match: 6. The CDR3, as DNA: TGTGCCAGCAGCTACGGGACAGGATTTTACGAGCAGTACTTC. Amino acids: CASSYGTGFYEQYF. Variable domain in full (rest from reference TRBV5-5 and TRBJ2-7): DAGVTQSPTHLIKTRGQQVTLRCSPISGHKSVSWYQQVLGQGPQFIFQYYEKEERGRGNFPDRFSARQFPNYSSELNVNALLLGDSALYLCASSYGTGFYEQYFGPGTRLTVT.

In its sample, this clonotype was seen many times. This chain links TRBV20-1 with TRBJ1-6; D not resolved. The germline V and J ends were trimmed by 0 bases and 10 bases, with 13 bases remaining between them. CDR1 is DFQATT and CDR2 is SNEGSKA in the germline V gene (reference sequence). This CDR3 region has 14 residues. CDR3 amino acids: CSARDRGIRSPLHF. The DNA of the CDR3 is TGCAGTGCTAGAGATCGAGGGATACGGTCACCCCTCCACTTT.

Comments on this clonotype: A much larger clonotype is one base distant, so this may be a read error. The rearrangement joins TRBV6-5 to TRBJ2-1; D not resolved. This CDR3 has 12 amino acids. Germline CDR1 and CDR2: MNHEY and SVGAGI. Trimming stripped 6 bases from V and 11 bases from J, with 14 bases between. CDR3 region: CASSAGGSKQFF. CDR3 nucleotides: TGTGCCAGCAGCGCCGGCGGAAGTAAGCAGTTCTTC.

This chain uses TRBV19 with TRBJ1-1; D unresolved. CDR3 length equals 13 residues. With 6 bases removed from V and 5 bases from J, the gap between germline ends came to 13 bases. The germline CDR1 and CDR2 sequences are LNHDA and SQIVND (reference sequence). This CDR3 reads CASRLGPWTEAFF. Here the CDR3 DNA reads TGTGCCAGTAGATTAGGGCCGTGGACTGAAGCTTTCTTT.

This clonotype was found many times. The chain combines TRBV27 with TRBJ1-5; D gene ambiguous. The CDR3 spans 13 residues. The germline V gene has CDR1 MNHEY and CDR2 SMNVEV (reference sequence). Trimming shortened V by 3 bases and J by 5 bases, and 8 bases separated the two germline ends. CDR3 in DNA: TGTGCCAGCAGTTTTCGACCTCATCAGCCCCAGCATTTT. Its protein product is CASSFRPHQPQHF.

The chain is built from TRBV20-1 and TRBJ1-5; 9 bases map to TRBD1. The CDR3 has 18 residues. After removal of 4 bases from V and 0 bases from J, the junction contained 13 bases not matched to a gene. The germline V gene encodes CDR1 DFQATT and CDR2 SNEGSKA (reference sequence). CDR3 nucleotides: TGCAGTGCTACCCCGACAGGGGGTCTCTATTATAGCAATCAGCCCCAGCATTTT. It yields the protein CSATPTGGLYYSNQPQHF.